The clone carrying this TCR beta chain is a singleton in its sample. This record belongs to a study of blood T cell repertoires in COVID-19. Original processing notes: Nucleated cell counts were estimated from reference gene primer amplification. The data were produced by immunoSEQ multiplex PCR, yet TCRdb's version contains in-frame clones alone and is incomplete. Clone size and V and J calls were adopted from that table, with D and trimming inferred from the DNA. The repertoire includes more than 150,000 clones, roughly nine tenths of them detected once, and about 2.5% sits in the top ten. The CDR3 is 16 residues long. Looked up from germline, CDR1 is LNHDA and CDR2 is SQIVND (reference sequence). V was shortened by 4 bases and J by 4 bases, with 18 bases between the two germline ends.

The specimen was peripheral blood. This rearrangement joins TRBV19 to TRBJ2-3; D might be TRBD1 (7 bases). The receptor was derived from a woman aged 70 to 79 with acute or convalescent COVID-19. The DNA for the CDR3 is TGTGCCAGTAGTACGGATATGACAGGGAGGTCAGATACGCAGTATTTT. It encodes CASSTDMTGRSDTQYF.